The TCR beta chain described here comes from a study of human T cells and chemical hapten exposure. Time point in this sample: patch test 3, about 24 weeks after DPC sensitization. Specified treatment: therapeutic diphenylcyclopropenone sensitization with weekly scalp DPC. The sample holds many counts of this clonotype. Its antigen is undetermined. Each CDR3 protein gets one entry after TCRdb re-called the RACE reads with MiXCR. This sample has just under 60,000 distinct CDR3 sequences, with over 10% found just once. Study-level results: TCRs above 1 in 1000 frequency stayed constant with DPC sensitization. Significantly more large CDR3 similarity clusters were formed by expanded TCRs than by controls.

Germline CDR1 MDHEN, CDR2 SYDVKM. V dropped 8 bases and J dropped 2; count of bases not matched to a gene: 13. The CDR3 totals 16 residues. The origin of this receptor is a man under 40 with alopecia areata. Some clones in this sample may be carry-over from other donors' samples. The sample was whole blood, taken in connection with sensitization to the hapten diphenylcyclopropenone (DPC). The chain couples TRBV28 to TRBJ2-3; 7 bases line up with TRBD2. The CDR3 DNA reads as TGTGCCAGCCATTCTCGGCGGGGAGGGGTCACAGATACGCAGTATTTT. Protein: CASHSRRGGVTDTQYF.